The T cell receptor beta chain described here comes from a study of control samples from healthy donors and cancer patients. The V gene lost 1 base and the J gene lost 6 bases, with 9 bases spanning the gap. The CDR3 runs 14 residues. The germline gives CDR1 SGHTA, CDR2 FQGTGA. The protocol was immunoSEQ multiplex PCR, while the TCRdb copy is restricted to in-frame clones and leaves out a portion. The repertoire holds under 200,000 clones, with 96% as singletons. The sample comprised blood. This TCR came from a woman in her 30s in good health. The chain joins TRBV7-3 to TRBJ2-2; a weak D match, TRBD1 (5 bases). The CDR3 nucleotides read TGTGCCAGCAGCTTAAGCAGGGTAGCCGGGGAGCTGTTTTTT. Translation gives CASSLSRVAGELFF.